A selection of T cell receptor beta chains follows, all from one sample in a study of cytomegalovirus exposure and HLA in healthy donors. Method: immunoSEQ multiplex PCR; TCRdb's copy keeps in-frame clones and lacks some. The sample gives roughly 160,000 clones, around 80% of which show up once; 8% to 10% is in the top ten. Material: PBMCs. These receptors came from a man in his late teens or twenties in good health and CMV-seropositive. Both conserved end residues are part of each CDR3. Fields, in order: clone size, D gene, CDR3 length, J gene, V gene, CDR3 protein, CDR3 DNA. The D gene is left open where the match is weak. Expanded clones are given a class, and other clones once, few, many or no size at all.

size: NA
D: TRBD2
length: 17
J: TRBJ2-2
V: TRBV13
CDR3: CASSPGLAGVGTGELFF
DNA: TGTGCCAGCAGCCCGGGACTAGCGGGAGTAGGAACCGGGGAGCTGTTTTTT

size: NA
D: NA
length: 13
J: TRBJ1-5
V: TRBV7-6
CDR3: CASSAGYYQPQHF
DNA: TGTGCCAGCAGCGCGGGTTATTATCAGCCCCAGCATTTT

size: NA
D: TRBD1
length: 14
J: TRBJ1-5
V: TRBV5-5
CDR3: CASSKDRLNQPQHF
DNA: TGTGCCAGCAGCAAGGACAGGCTAAATCAGCCCCAGCATTTT

size: NA
D: NA
length: 16
J: TRBJ2-6
V: TRBV7-9
CDR3: CASSLGGYSGANVLTF
DNA: TGTGCCAGCAGCTTAGGCGGGTACTCTGGGGCCAACGTCCTGACTTTC

size: few
D: NA
length: 15
J: TRBJ2-3
V: TRBV7-2
CDR3: CASSLADGSADTQYF
DNA: TGTGCCAGCAGCTTAGCAGACGGGAGCGCAGATACGCAGTATTTT

size: NA
D: TRBD1
length: 14
J: TRBJ2-2
V: TRBV10-3
CDR3: CAISEYRGAGELFF
DNA: TGTGCCATCAGTGAATACAGGGGGGCCGGGGAGCTGTTTTTT

size: NA
D: NA
length: 13
J: TRBJ1-2
V: TRBV19
CDR3: CASSPTGSYGYTF
DNA: TGTGCCAGTAGTCCAACAGGGAGCTATGGCTACACCTTC

size: few
D: TRBD1
length: 14
J: TRBJ2-7
V: TRBV19
CDR3: CASRGAGGSYEQYF
DNA: TGTGCCAGCCGTGGAGCAGGGGGCTCCTACGAGCAGTACTTC

size: NA
D: NA
length: 14
J: TRBJ1-6
V: TRBV6-5
CDR3: CASSSLGGDSPLHF
DNA: TGTGCCAGCAGTTCGCTCGGGGGGGACTCACCCCTCCACTTT

size: NA
D: TRBD2
length: 19
J: TRBJ2-6
V: TRBV4-2
CDR3: CASRQSGTGGSSGANGLTF
DNA: TGTGCCAGCCGACAAAGTGGGACGGGGGGGAGCTCTGGGGCCAACGGCCTGACTTTC

size: NA
D: NA
length: 15
J: TRBJ2-7
V: TRBV5-6
CDR3: CASSLVVRLSYEQYF
DNA: TGTGCCAGCAGCTTGGTTGTCAGACTATCCTACGAGCAGTACTTC

size: NA
D: NA
length: 12
J: TRBJ1-1
V: TRBV19
CDR3: CASSTGVAEAFF
DNA: TGTGCCAGTAGTACAGGGGTGGCTGAAGCTTTCTTT

size: NA
D: TRBD1
length: 13
J: TRBJ2-7
V: TRBV30
CDR3: CAWGRTGFDEQYF
DNA: TGTGCCTGGGGGAGGACAGGGTTCGACGAGCAGTACTTC

size: few
D: TRBD1
length: 18
J: TRBJ2-7
V: TRBV7-9
CDR3: CASSLEGQGRLWTYEQYF
DNA: TGTGCCAGCAGCTTAGAGGGACAGGGGCGTCTTTGGACCTACGAGCAGTACTTC

size: NA
D: NA
length: 15
J: TRBJ2-2
V: TRBV11-1
CDR3: CASSFAGAVTGELFF
DNA: TGTGCCAGCAGCTTCGCAGGGGCGGTGACCGGGGAGCTGTTTTTT

size: NA
D: TRBD1
length: 17
J: TRBJ2-3
V: TRBV7-2
CDR3: CASSLVLGTGPADTQYF
DNA: TGTGCCAGCAGCTTAGTCCTCGGGACAGGGCCCGCAGATACGCAGTATTTT

size: NA
D: NA
length: 11
J: TRBJ1-4
V: TRBV29-1
CDR3: CSVLRGEKLFF
DNA: TGCAGCGTTTTGCGAGGGGAAAAACTGTTTTTT

size: NA
D: TRBD1
length: 14
J: TRBJ2-7
V: TRBV5-6
CDR3: CASSPRRDSHEQYF
DNA: TGTGCCAGCAGCCCGAGAAGGGACAGCCACGAGCAGTACTTC

size: NA
D: TRBD2
length: 14
J: TRBJ2-5
V: TRBV6-1
CDR3: CASSEGTIRETQYF
DNA: TGTGCCAGCAGTGAGGGGACTATAAGAGAGACCCAGTACTTC

size: NA
D: NA
length: 13
J: TRBJ2-1
V: TRBV2
CDR3: CASRTGRQGEQFF
DNA: TGTGCCAGCAGAACGGGTCGTCAGGGGGAGCAGTTCTTC

size: NA
D: TRBD1
length: 16
J: TRBJ2-7
V: TRBV5-8
CDR3: CASSTLRDRGFYEQYF
DNA: TGTGCCAGCAGCACCCTCCGGGACAGGGGATTCTACGAGCAGTACTTC

size: NA
D: TRBD2
length: 14
J: TRBJ2-1
V: TRBV25-1
CDR3: CASSWASGYNEQFF
DNA: TGTGCCAGCAGTTGGGCTAGCGGTTACAATGAGCAGTTCTTC

size: NA
D: NA
length: 14
J: TRBJ1-2
V: TRBV5-6
CDR3: CASSSGLDGNGYTF
DNA: TGTGCCAGCAGCTCCGGACTGGACGGCAATGGCTACACCTTC

size: NA
D: TRBD1
length: 18
J: TRBJ2-1
V: TRBV6-1
CDR3: CASSEALWDRGAVYEQFF
DNA: TGTGCCAGCAGTGAAGCGCTTTGGGACAGGGGCGCGGTTTATGAGCAGTTCTTC

size: NA
D: TRBD1
length: 15
J: TRBJ2-5
V: TRBV7-9
CDR3: CSSSARTGGQETQYF
DNA: TGTTCCAGCAGCGCCAGGACAGGGGGTCAAGAGACCCAGTACTTC

size: NA
D: TRBD1
length: 18
J: TRBJ1-1
V: TRBV5-1
CDR3: CASSSYRGLSLENTEAFF
DNA: TGCGCCAGCAGCTCTTACAGGGGGTTAAGCCTTGAGAACACTGAAGCTTTCTTT

size: NA
D: TRBD1
length: 13
J: TRBJ1-4
V: TRBV29-1
CDR3: CSVGAGGGEKLFF
DNA: TGCAGCGTTGGGGCAGGGGGCGGTGAAAAACTGTTTTTT

size: NA
D: NA
length: 14
J: TRBJ1-1
V: TRBV5-5
CDR3: CASSWTSGSTEAFF
DNA: TGTGCCAGCAGTTGGACTTCAGGTAGCACTGAAGCTTTCTTT

size: NA
D: TRBD1
length: 16
J: TRBJ1-1
V: TRBV7-9
CDR3: CASSLATGQGVGEAFF
DNA: TGTGCCAGCAGCTTAGCGACGGGACAGGGGGTAGGTGAAGCTTTCTTT

size: NA
D: TRBD2
length: 13
J: TRBJ2-1
V: TRBV29-1
CDR3: CSVFSGSWNEQFF
DNA: TGCAGCGTTTTTAGCGGGAGTTGGAATGAGCAGTTCTTC

size: NA
D: NA
length: 17
J: TRBJ1-3
V: TRBV6-1
CDR3: CASSESLTVISGNTIYF
DNA: TGTGCCAGCAGTGAGAGTCTAACCGTTATATCTGGAAACACCATATATTTT

size: NA
D: NA
length: 11
J: TRBJ2-5
V: TRBV20-1
CDR3: CSASKQETQYF
DNA: TGCAGTGCTAGCAAACAAGAGACCCAGTACTTC

size: NA
D: NA
length: 14
J: TRBJ1-1
V: TRBV19
CDR3: CASSMRGKDTEAFF
DNA: TGTGCCAGTAGTATGCGGGGGAAGGACACTGAAGCTTTCTTT

size: NA
D: TRBD2
length: 18
J: TRBJ2-7
V: TRBV19
CDR3: CASSITLGRGGPSYEQYF
DNA: TGTGCCAGTAGTATCACTTTAGGGCGCGGGGGACCCTCCTACGAGCAGTACTTC

size: NA
D: NA
length: 12
J: TRBJ2-7
V: TRBV2
CDR3: CASKTGFYEQYF
DNA: TGTGCCAGCAAGACAGGATTCTACGAGCAGTACTTC

size: NA
D: TRBD2
length: 16
J: TRBJ2-5
V: TRBV4-2
CDR3: CASSQGELAGEETQYF
DNA: TGTGCCAGCAGCCAAGGGGAGCTAGCGGGGGAAGAGACCCAGTACTTC